These 23 T cell receptor beta chains were sequenced from one sample in a study of cytomegalovirus exposure and HLA in healthy donors. The repertoire was sequenced with immunoSEQ multiplex PCR; TCRdb's copy has only in-frame clones and lacks some. The repertoire has 250,000 to 350,000 clones, over 75% of them found once; the top ten carry approximately 0.9%. Material: PBMCs. Every receptor here comes from a young man in good health and CMV-seronegative.

The J gene is TRBJ2-3, the V gene TRBV7-6; 7 positions match TRBD2. With V trimmed by 2 bases and J by 2 bases, 4 bases remained unmatched. This CDR3 is built from 15 residues. Looked up from germline, CDR1 is SGHVS and CDR2 is FNYEAQ. The CDR3 coding sequence is TGTGCCAGCAGCTTACCAGCGGGGAACACAGATACGCAGTATTTT. Residues: CASSLPAGNTDTQYF. Using reference TRBV7-6 and TRBJ2-3 for the parts outside the CDR3, the full variable domain is GAGVSQSPRYKVTKRGQDVALRCDPISGHVSLYWYRQALGQGPEFLTYFNYEAQQDKSGLPNDRFSAERPEGSISTLTIQRTEQRDSAMYRCASSLPAGNTDTQYFGPGTRLTVL.

This clone was seen once. The V and J genes are TRBV6-4 and TRBJ2-6; the D gene is possibly TRBD1 (5 bases). Germline lookup yields CDR1 MRHNA and CDR2 SNTAGT. The CDR3 runs 16 residues. V lost 2 bases and J 0 bases, leaving 8 bases between the germline ends. The CDR3 DNA reads TGTGCCAGCAGTGACAGCCAGGGCTCTGGGGCCAACGTCCTGACTTTC. Translated, it gives CASSDSQGSGANVLTF.

The rearrangement uses TRBV5-1 and TRBJ1-1, with D uncertain. V lost 4 bases, J lost 1 base, and 8 bases lay in between. The CDR3 sequence is 13 residues long. The germline V gene has CDR1 SGHRS and CDR2 YFSETQ. In DNA form, the CDR3 reads TGCGCCAGCAGCCCTGGCGGGAACACTGAAGCTTTCTTT. Translation: CASSPGGNTEAFF.

J is TRBJ1-5 and V is TRBV2; D possibly corresponds to TRBD1 (5 bases). Germline values: CDR1 SNHLY, CDR2 FYNNEI. V was pared by 3 bases and J by 6 bases, with 15 bases between. The CDR3 consists of 15 residues. DNA for the CDR3: TGTGCCAGCAGTGATGCCCAGGGAAGAAGTCAGCCCCAGCATTTT. The encoded protein is CASSDAQGRSQPQHF.

V is TRBV4-3 and J is TRBJ2-3, with TRBD2 as a possible D gene (6 bases). The CDR3 spans 17 residues. Germline CDR1 LGHNA, CDR2 YSLEER. V shed 0 bases and J shed 4 bases, with 17 bases lying between them. CDR3 DNA sequence: TGCGCCAGCAGCCAAGATCCCGGGGGTTTCAGAGCAGATACGCAGTATTTT. Its protein product is CASSQDPGGFRADTQYF.

V gene TRBV6-1 combines with J gene TRBJ2-3; D not certain. CDR1 MNHNS and CDR2 SASEGT come from the germline V gene. CDR3 size: 13 residues. V shed 0 bases and J shed 2 bases, with 3 bases lying between them. CDR3 sequence reads: CASSEAYTDTQYF. The CDR3 nucleotides are TGTGCCAGCAGTGAAGCTTACACAGATACGCAGTATTTT.

This chain uses TRBV18 with TRBJ1-1, with 10 bases aligning to TRBD1. The CDR3 length is 14 residues. Germline loops: CDR1 KGHSH, CDR2 LQKENI. V was pared by 3 bases and J by 5 bases, with 3 bases of the junction left unmatched. CDR3 DNA: TGTGCCAGCTCACCCGGGACAGGGGTAACTGAAGCTTTCTTT. Translated: CASSPGTGVTEAFF.

The V gene is TRBV5-1, the J gene TRBJ1-1; D uncertain. V was shortened by 0 bases and J by 0 bases, with 3 bases between the two germline ends. CDR1 SGHRS and CDR2 YFSETQ come from the germline V gene. This CDR3 has 13 residues. The CDR3 sequence: CASSLVVNTEAFF. The CDR3 nucleotides read TGCGCCAGCAGCTTGGTCGTGAACACTGAAGCTTTCTTT. Drawing the rest from reference TRBV5-1 and TRBJ1-1, the complete variable domain is KAGVTQTPRYLIKTRGQQVTLSCSPISGHRSVSWYQQTPGQGLQFLFEYFSETQRNKGNFPGRFSGRQFSNSRSEMNVSTLELGDSALYLCASSLVVNTEAFFGQGTRLTVV.

The chain carries TRBV29-1 and TRBJ1-6; 11 bases align to TRBD1. The CDR3 length is 15 residues. CDR1 is SQVTM, CDR2 ANQGSEA, per germline. V lost 6 bases to trimming and J lost 6 bases; unmatched junction nucleotides: 7. This CDR3 reads CSVATGTGGNSPLHF. CDR3 sequence (DNA): TGCAGCGTGGCCACGGGGACAGGGGGTAATTCACCCCTCCACTTT. Complete variable domain (other parts from reference TRBV29-1 and TRBJ1-6): SAVISQKPSRDICQRGTSLTIQCQVDSQVTMMFWYRQQPGQSLTLIATANQGSEATYESGFVIDKFPISRPNLTFSTLTVSNMSPEDSSIYLCSVATGTGGNSPLHFGNGTRLTVT.

The chain couples TRBV7-2 to TRBJ1-2; D not certain. Germline-derived CDR1 and CDR2 are SGHTA and FQGNSA. The V end was cut by 5 bases, the J end by 2 bases, with 12 bases between. CDR3 length: 14 amino acids. CDR3 nucleotide sequence: TGTGCCAGCAGCACCAACCGGGGAAACTATGGCTACACCTTC. This encodes CASSTNRGNYGYTF.

The chain is built from TRBV7-8 and TRBJ2-2; D might be TRBD1 (5 bases). The CDR3 is 16 residues long. CDR1 is SGHVS, CDR2 FQNEAQ, per germline. Trimming removed 1 base from V and 1 base from J, with 10 bases in between. The CDR3 DNA reads TGTGCCAGCAGCTTAGGGCAGGGCGGGAACACCGGGGAGCTGTTTTTT. Protein product: CASSLGQGGNTGELFF.

The rearrangement joins TRBV10-2 to TRBJ1-1, with D uncertain. V was pared by 7 bases and J by 0 bases, with 9 bases between. The germline V gene encodes CDR1 WSHSY and CDR2 SAAADI. The CDR3 runs to 13 residues. As DNA, the CDR3 is TGCGCCAGCATAGGACTTCTGAACACTGAAGCTTTCTTT. Residues: CASIGLLNTEAFF.

The CDR3 nucleotides are TGTGCCAGCAGTTCCCCCCGGACAGGCCCCCAAGAGACCCAGTACTTC. This encodes CASSSPRTGPQETQYF. The chain joins TRBV28 to TRBJ2-5; 7 bases align to TRBD1. This CDR3 is 16 amino acids long. J gave up 1 base and V 4 bases, and 9 bases lay outside the gene matches. Germline CDR1 MDHEN, CDR2 SYDVKM.

The chain uses TRBV5-4 and TRBJ2-3; 9 positions agree with TRBD2. CDR1 and CDR2 from the germline V gene are SGHNT and YYREEE (reference sequence). J lost 0 bases, V lost 0 bases, and 5 bases had no gene match. CDR3 size: 17 residues. The CDR3 sequence is CASSLGGGALSTDTQYF. In DNA, the CDR3 is TGTGCCAGCAGCTTGGGCGGGGGGGCTTTGAGCACAGATACGCAGTATTTT.

The chain is built from TRBV10-2 and TRBJ1-6; no firm D call. The CDR3 is made up of 12 amino acids. Trimming took 7 bases from V and 8 from J, leaving 9 bases between them. The germline V gene has CDR1 WSHSY and CDR2 SAAADI. CDR3 nucleotides: TGCGCCAGCAAGTCCCAGGATTCACCCCTCCACTTT. It translates to CASKSQDSPLHF.

This clone was seen only a few times. The CDR3 DNA follows: TGTGCCAGCAGCCAGGGCCTACAGGGCTCTGGAGGCGGCTACACCTTC. Translated, it gives CASSQGLQGSGGGYTF. The rearrangement uses TRBV6-6 and TRBJ1-2; possible D gene TRBD1, 6 bases. With 6 bases removed from V and 8 bases from J, the gap between germline ends came to 25 bases. There are 16 residues in the CDR3. CDR1 and CDR2 (germline): MNHNY, SVGAGI (reference sequence).

V is TRBV11-3 and J is TRBJ2-5; TRBD1 matches at 9 bases. V gave up 0 bases and J gave up 3 bases; unmatched junction bases: 5. Germline values: CDR1 SGHNT, CDR2 YENEEA. The CDR3 is 16 residues long. CDR3 loop: CASSLDGGTGKETQYF. In DNA, the CDR3 is TGTGCCAGCAGCTTAGATGGCGGGACAGGGAAAGAGACCCAGTACTTC.

V is TRBV30 and J is TRBJ1-4; D gene ambiguous. The germline V gene encodes CDR1 GTSNPN and CDR2 SVGIG (reference sequence). The V and J ends lost 1 base and 0 bases respectively, with 12 bases between them. This CDR3 is built from 16 residues. DNA of the CDR3: TGTGCCTGGAGTGGGGCAGGATTTGCAACTAATGAAAAACTGTTTTTT. It yields the protein CAWSGAGFATNEKLFF.

The chain couples TRBV5-4 to TRBJ2-7, with D maybe TRBD2 (5 bases). Germline V gene lookup returns CDR1 SGHNT and CDR2 YYREEE (reference sequence). V shed 1 base and J shed 7 bases, with 15 bases lying between them. The CDR3 is made up of 14 amino acids. CDR3 in DNA: TGTGCCAGCAGCTTGCAAGAGGGAAAGAGGGAGCAGTACTTC. Protein product: CASSLQEGKREQYF.

The rearrangement uses TRBV5-6 and TRBJ1-1, with TRBD1 identical over 7 bases. The CDR3 length is 12 residues. The V and J ends lost 5 bases and 4 bases, in that order; junction bases with no gene match: 2. Looked up from germline, CDR1 is SGHDT and CDR2 is YYEEEE. The CDR3 DNA is TGTGCCAGCAGTTCAGGGGGCACTGAAGCTTTCTTT. Protein: CASSSGGTEAFF.

The genes are TRBV11-2 and TRBJ2-7, with unresolved D. CDR1 is SGHAT and CDR2 is FQNNGV in the germline V gene. This CDR3 has 15 amino acids. V was pared by 0 bases and J by 0 bases, with 9 bases between. The DNA for the CDR3 is TGTGCCAGCAGCTTAGATAGTACAGCCTCCTACGAGCAGTACTTC. Residues: CASSLDSTASYEQYF.

The chain recombines TRBV19 with TRBJ2-1, with TRBD2 matching over 10 bases. The V gene end was trimmed by 4 bases and the J gene end by 5 bases; junction bases not matched to a gene: 5. Germline CDR1 reads LNHDA; CDR2 reads SQIVND (reference sequence). This CDR3 is built from 15 residues. CDR3 protein: CASSTTSGADNEQFF. CDR3 in DNA: TGTGCCAGTAGTACCACTAGCGGGGCTGACAATGAGCAGTTCTTC.

V usage is TRBV7-9 and J usage is TRBJ2-7; 10 positions match TRBD1. Per germline, CDR1 SEHNR and CDR2 FQNEAQ (reference sequence). The V and J ends lost 3 bases and 6 bases, in that order; junction bases with no gene match: 8. This CDR3 has 15 amino acids. The CDR3 DNA reads as TGTGCCAGCAGCTTGCCCACCGGGACAGGGGCCGAGCAGTACTTC. Translated, it gives CASSLPTGTGAEQYF.